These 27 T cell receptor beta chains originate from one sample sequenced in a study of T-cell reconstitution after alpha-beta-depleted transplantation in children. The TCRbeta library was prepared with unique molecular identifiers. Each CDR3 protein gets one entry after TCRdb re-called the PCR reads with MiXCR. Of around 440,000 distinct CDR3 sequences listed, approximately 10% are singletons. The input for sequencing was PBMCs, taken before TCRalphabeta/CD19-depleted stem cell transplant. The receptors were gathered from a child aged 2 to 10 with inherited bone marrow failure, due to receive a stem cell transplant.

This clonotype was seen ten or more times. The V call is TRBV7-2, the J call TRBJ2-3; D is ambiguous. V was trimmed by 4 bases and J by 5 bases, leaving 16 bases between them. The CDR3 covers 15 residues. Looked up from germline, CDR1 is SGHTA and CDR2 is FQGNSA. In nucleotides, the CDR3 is TGTGCCAGCAGCTCACCGAGGTTCACCGTAGATACGCAGTATTTT. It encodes CASSSPRFTVDTQYF. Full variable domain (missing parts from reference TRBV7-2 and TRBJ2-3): GAGVSQSPSNKVTEKGKDVELRCDPISGHTALYWYRQSLGQGLEFLIYFQGNSAPDKSGLPSDRFSAERTGGSVSTLTIQRTQQEDSAVYLCASSSPRFTVDTQYFGPGTRLTVL.

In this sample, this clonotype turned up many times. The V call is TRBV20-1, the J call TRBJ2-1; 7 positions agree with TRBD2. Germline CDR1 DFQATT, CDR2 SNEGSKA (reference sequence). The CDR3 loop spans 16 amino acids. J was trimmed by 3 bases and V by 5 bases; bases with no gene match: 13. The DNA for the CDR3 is TGCAGTGCTGACCCCCCTAGCGGTCAGTTCTACAATGAGCAGTTCTTC. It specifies CSADPPSGQFYNEQFF.

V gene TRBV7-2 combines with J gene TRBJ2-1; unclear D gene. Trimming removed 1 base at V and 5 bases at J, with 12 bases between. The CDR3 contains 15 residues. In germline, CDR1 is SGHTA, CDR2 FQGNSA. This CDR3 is CASSLGRSANNEQFF. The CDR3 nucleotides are TGTGCCAGCAGCTTAGGCCGTTCAGCCAACAATGAGCAGTTCTTC.

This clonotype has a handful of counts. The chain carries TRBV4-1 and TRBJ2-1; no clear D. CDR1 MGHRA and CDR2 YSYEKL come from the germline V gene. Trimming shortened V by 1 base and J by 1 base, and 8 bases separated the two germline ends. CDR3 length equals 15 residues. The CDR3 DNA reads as TGCGCCAGCAGCCAAGCGCCCATTTCCTACAATGAGCAGTTCTTC. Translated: CASSQAPISYNEQFF.

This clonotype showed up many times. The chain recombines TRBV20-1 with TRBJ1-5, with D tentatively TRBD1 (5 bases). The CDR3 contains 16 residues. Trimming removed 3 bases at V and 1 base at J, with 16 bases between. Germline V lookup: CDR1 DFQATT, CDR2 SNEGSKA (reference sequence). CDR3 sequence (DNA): TGCAGTGCTAGTAATCCCAGGGTTTCAAGCAATCAGCCCCAGCATTTT. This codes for CSASNPRVSSNQPQHF.

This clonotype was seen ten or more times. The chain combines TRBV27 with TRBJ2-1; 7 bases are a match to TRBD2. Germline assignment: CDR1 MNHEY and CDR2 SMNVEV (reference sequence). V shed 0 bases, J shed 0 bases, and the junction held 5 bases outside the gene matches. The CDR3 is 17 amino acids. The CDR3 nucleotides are TGTGCCAGCAGTTTATCGGGACTAACCAGCTCCTACAATGAGCAGTTCTTC. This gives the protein CASSLSGLTSSYNEQFF.

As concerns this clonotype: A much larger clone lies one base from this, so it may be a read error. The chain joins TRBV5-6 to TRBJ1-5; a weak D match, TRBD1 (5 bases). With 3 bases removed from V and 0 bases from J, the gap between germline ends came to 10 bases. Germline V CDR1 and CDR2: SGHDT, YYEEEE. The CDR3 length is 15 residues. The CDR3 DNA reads TGTGCCAGCAGCTGGGGCCACTTTAGCAATCAGCCCCAGCATTTT. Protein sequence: CASSWGHFSNQPQHF.

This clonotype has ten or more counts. The CDR3 spells CASSPIGRNEQFF. The CDR3 nucleotides are TGTGCCAGCAGCCCAATCGGGCGCAATGAGCAGTTCTTC. The V call is TRBV7-2, the J call TRBJ2-1; D uncertain. CDR3 length: 13 residues. Per the germline V gene, CDR1 is SGHTA and CDR2 is FQGNSA. The V end lost 5 bases, the J end lost 6 bases, and 11 bases lay between the germline ends.

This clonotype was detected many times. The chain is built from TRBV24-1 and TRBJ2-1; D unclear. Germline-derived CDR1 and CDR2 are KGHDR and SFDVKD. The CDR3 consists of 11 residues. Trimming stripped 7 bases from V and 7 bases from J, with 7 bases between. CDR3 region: CATSLYNEQFF. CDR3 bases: TGTGCCACCAGCTTGTATAATGAGCAGTTCTTC.

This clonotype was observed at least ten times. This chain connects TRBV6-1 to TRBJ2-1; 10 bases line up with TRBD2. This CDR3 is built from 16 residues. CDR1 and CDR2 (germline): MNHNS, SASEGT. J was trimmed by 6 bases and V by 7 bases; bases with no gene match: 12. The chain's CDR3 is CASNSLEASGSNEQFF. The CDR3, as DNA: TGTGCCAGCAACTCTTTGGAGGCTAGCGGGAGCAATGAGCAGTTCTTC.

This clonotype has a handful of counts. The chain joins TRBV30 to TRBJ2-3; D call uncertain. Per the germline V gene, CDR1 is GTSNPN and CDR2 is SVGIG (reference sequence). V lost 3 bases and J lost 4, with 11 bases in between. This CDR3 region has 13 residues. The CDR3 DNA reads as TGTGCCTGGAGAGTGTCATTTTCAGATACGCAGTATTTT. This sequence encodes CAWRVSFSDTQYF.

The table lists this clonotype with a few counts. This CDR3 is CASSWAGAGTGELFF. The CDR3 nucleotides read TGTGCCAGCAGTTGGGCGGGAGCGGGCACCGGGGAGCTGTTTTTT. The chain has TRBV28 and TRBJ2-2, with TRBD2 identical over 7 bases. The V and J ends lost 4 bases and 4 bases, in that order; junction bases with no gene match: 6. This CDR3 spans 15 amino acids. The germline gives CDR1 MDHEN, CDR2 SYDVKM.

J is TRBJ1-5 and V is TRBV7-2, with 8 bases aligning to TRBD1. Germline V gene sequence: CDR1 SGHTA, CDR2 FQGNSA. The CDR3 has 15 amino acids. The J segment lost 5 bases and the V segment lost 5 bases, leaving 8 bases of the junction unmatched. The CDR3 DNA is TGTGCCAGCAGCGTCCTGACAGGGGTTCATCAGCCCCAGCATTTT. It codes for CASSVLTGVHQPQHF.

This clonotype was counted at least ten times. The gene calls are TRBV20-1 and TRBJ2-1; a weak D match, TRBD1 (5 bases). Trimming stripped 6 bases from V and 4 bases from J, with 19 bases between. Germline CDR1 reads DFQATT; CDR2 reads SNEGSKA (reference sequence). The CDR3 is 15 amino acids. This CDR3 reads CSARSPAGSYNEQFF. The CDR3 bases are TGCAGTGCCCGCTCCCCGGCAGGGTCATACAATGAGCAGTTCTTC.

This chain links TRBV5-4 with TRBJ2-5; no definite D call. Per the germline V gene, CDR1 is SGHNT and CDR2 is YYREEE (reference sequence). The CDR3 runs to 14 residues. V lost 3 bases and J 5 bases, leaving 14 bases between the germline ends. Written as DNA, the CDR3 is TGTGCCAGCAGCTCCCAGGAGAAGTCGGAGACCCAGTACTTC. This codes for CASSSQEKSETQYF.

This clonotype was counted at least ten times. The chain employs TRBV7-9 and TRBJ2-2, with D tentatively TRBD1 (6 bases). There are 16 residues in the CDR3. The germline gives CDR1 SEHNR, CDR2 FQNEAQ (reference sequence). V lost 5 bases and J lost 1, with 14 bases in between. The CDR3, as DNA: TGTGCCAGCAGCGTCGGACAGCTTCAGAACACCGGGGAGCTGTTTTTT. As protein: CASSVGQLQNTGELFF.

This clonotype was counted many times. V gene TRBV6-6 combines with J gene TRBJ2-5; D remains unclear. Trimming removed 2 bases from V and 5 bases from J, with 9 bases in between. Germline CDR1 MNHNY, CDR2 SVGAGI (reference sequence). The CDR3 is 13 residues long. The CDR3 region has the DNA TGTGCCAGCAGTTACAGGCGTATCGAGACCCAGTACTTC. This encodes CASSYRRIETQYF.

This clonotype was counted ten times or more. CDR3 bases: TGTGCCAGCAGCCCTGTGGTCGCAGATACGCAGTATTTT. The encoded protein is CASSPVVADTQYF. This chain uses TRBV27 with TRBJ2-3; D is undetermined. Germline CDR1 reads MNHEY; CDR2 reads SMNVEV (reference sequence). The CDR3 is made up of 13 amino acids. Trimming cost V 6 bases and J 4 bases, with 11 bases left between them.

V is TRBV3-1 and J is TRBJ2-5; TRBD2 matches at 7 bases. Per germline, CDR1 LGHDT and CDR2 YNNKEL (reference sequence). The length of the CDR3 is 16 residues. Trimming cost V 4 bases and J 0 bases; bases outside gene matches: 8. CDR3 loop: CASSPHGLADQETQYF. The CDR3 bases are TGTGCCAGCAGCCCCCATGGGCTAGCGGACCAAGAGACCCAGTACTTC.

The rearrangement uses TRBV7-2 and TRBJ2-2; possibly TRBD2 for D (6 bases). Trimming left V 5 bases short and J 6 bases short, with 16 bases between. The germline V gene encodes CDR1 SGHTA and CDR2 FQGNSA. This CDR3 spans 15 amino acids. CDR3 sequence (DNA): TGTGCCAGCAGCCTCCCCGGGAGATCGGCCGGGGAGCTGTTTTTT. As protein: CASSLPGRSAGELFF. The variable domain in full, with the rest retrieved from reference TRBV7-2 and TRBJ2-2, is GAGVSQSPSNKVTEKGKDVELRCDPISGHTALYWYRQSLGQGLEFLIYFQGNSAPDKSGLPSDRFSAERTGGSVSTLTIQRTQQEDSAVYLCASSLPGRSAGELFFGEGSRLTVL.

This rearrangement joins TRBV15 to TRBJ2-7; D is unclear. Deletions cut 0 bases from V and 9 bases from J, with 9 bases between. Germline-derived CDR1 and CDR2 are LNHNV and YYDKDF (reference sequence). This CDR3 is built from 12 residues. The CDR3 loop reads CATSRDSLAQYF. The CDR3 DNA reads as TGTGCCACCAGCAGAGATAGTCTGGCGCAGTACTTC. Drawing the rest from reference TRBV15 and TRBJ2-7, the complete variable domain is DAMVIQNPRYQVTQFGKPVTLSCSQTLNHNVMYWYQQKSSQAPKLLFHYYDKDFNNEADTPDNFQSRRPNTSFCFLDIRSPGLGDTAMYLCATSRDSLAQYFGPGTRLTVT.

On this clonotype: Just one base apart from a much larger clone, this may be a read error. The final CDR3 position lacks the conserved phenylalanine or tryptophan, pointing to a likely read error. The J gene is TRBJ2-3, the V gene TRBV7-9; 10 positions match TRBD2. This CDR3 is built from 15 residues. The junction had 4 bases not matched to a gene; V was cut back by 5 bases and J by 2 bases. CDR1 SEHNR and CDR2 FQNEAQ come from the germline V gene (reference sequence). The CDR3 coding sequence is TGTGCCAGCAGCCGGACTAGCGGCTACACAGATACGCAGTATTCT. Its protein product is CASSRTSGYTDTQYS.

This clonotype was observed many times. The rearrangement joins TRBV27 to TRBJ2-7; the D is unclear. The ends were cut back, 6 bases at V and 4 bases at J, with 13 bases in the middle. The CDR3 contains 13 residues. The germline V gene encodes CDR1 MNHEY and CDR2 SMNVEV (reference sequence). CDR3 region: CASSFGLLYEQYF. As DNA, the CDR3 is TGTGCCAGCAGCTTCGGCCTCCTATACGAGCAGTACTTC.

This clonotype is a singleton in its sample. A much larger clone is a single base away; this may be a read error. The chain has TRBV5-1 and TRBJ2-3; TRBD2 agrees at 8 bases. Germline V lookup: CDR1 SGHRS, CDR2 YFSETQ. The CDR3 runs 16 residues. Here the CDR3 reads CAGSSRGAGASDTQYF. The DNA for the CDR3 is TGCGCCGGCAGCTCTCGAGGAGCGGGAGCTTCAGATACGCAGTATTTT.

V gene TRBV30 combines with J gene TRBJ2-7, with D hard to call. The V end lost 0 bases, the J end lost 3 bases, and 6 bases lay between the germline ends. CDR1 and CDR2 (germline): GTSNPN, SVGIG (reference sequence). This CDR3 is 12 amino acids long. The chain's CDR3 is CAWSVQDYEQYF. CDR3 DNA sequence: TGTGCCTGGAGTGTACAAGACTACGAGCAGTACTTC.

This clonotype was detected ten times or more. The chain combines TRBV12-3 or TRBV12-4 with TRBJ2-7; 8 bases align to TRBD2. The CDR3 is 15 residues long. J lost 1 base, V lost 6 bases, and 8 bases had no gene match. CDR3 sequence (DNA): TGTGCCAGCAGGGAAAGCGGGAGTGGGTCCTACGAGCAGTACTTC. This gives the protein CASRESGSGSYEQYF.

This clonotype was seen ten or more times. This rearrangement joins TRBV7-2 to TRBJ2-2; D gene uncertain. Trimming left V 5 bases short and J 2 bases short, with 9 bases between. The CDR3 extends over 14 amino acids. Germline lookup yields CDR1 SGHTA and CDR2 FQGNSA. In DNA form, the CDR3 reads TGTGCCAGCAGCCCGCAGTACAACACCGGGGAGCTGTTTTTT. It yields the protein CASSPQYNTGELFF.